Listed here is a single T cell receptor beta chain. Germline CDR1 and CDR2: MNHEY and SVGAGI. There are 11 residues in the CDR3. Trimming took 6 bases from V and 8 from J, leaving 8 bases between them. The data belong to a study of blood T cell repertoires in COVID-19. Sequencing used immunoSEQ multiplex PCR; TCRdb keeps in-frame clones, though not all of them. This sample has about 110,000 clones, with over 65% found just once. The specimen sequenced was peripheral blood. The clonotype originates from a man at least 80 years old with COVID-19, enrolled during active disease. This sequence joins TRBV6-5 and TRBJ2-4; D is perhaps TRBD1 (6 bases). The CDR3 DNA is TGTGCCAGCAGACAGGGTGACATTCAGTACTTC. This sequence encodes CASRQGDIQYF.